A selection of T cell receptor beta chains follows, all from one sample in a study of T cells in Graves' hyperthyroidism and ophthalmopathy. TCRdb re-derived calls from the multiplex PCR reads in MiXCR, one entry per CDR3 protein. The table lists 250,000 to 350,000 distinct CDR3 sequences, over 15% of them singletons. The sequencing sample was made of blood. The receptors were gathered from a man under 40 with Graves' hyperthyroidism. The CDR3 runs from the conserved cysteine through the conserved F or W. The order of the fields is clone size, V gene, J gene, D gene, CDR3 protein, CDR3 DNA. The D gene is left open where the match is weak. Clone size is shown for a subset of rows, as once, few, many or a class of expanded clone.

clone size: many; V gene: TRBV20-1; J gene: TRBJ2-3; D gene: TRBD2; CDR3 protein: CSARTGGGDTQYF; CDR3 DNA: TGCAGTGCTAGAACGGGAGGCGGAGATACGCAGTATTTT
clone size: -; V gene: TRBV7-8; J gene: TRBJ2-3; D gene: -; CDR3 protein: CASSLEGGEGTDTQYF; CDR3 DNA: TGTGCCAGCAGCTTAGAAGGCGGGGAGGGCACAGATACGCAGTATTTT
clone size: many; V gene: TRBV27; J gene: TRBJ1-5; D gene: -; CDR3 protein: CASSLRGRGGRNQPQHF; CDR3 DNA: TGTGCCAGCAGTTTAAGGGGTCGGGGTGGACGCAATCAGCCCCAGCATTTT
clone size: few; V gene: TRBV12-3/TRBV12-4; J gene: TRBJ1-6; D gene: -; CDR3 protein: CASTPGGARTLHF; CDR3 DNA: TGTGCCAGCACCCCCGGAGGGGCCAGGACCCTCCACTTT
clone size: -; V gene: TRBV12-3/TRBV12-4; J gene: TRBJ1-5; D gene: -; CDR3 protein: CASKERKNQPQHF; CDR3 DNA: TGTGCCAGCAAGGAAAGAAAAAATCAGCCCCAGCATTTT
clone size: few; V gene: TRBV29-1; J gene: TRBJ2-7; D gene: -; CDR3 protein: CSVAGQTGQASYEQYF; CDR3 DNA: TGCAGCGTTGCCGGACAGACAGGCCAGGCCTCCTACGAGCAGTACTTC
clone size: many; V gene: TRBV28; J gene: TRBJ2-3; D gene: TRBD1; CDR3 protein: CASSPGGAGDTQYF; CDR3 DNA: TGTGCCAGCAGCCCAGGGGGCGCGGGAGATACGCAGTATTTT
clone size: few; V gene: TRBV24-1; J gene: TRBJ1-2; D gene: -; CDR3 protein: CATSSYGYTF; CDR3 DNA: TGTGCCACCTCATCCTATGGCTACACCTTC
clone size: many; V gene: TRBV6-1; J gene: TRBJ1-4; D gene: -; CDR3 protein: CASSFGGDEKLFF; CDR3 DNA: TGTGCCAGCAGCTTCGGAGGAGATGAAAAACTGTTTTTT
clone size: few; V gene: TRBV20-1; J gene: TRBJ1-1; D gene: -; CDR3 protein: CSARGFISQGIEAFF; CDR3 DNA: TGCAGTGCTAGGGGTTTTATATCCCAGGGGATAGAAGCTTTCTTT
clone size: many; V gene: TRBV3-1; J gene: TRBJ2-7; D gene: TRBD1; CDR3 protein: CASSHRGFSYEQYF; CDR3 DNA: TGTGCCAGCAGCCACAGGGGGTTCTCCTACGAGCAGTACTTC
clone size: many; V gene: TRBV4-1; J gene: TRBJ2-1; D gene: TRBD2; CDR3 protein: CASSQVLLSREGLHEQFF; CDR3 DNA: TGCGCCAGCAGCCAAGTGCTTCTGTCGCGGGAGGGCCTCCATGAGCAGTTCTTC
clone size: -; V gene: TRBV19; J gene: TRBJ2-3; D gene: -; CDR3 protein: CASSSGPWGSTDTQYF; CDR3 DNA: TGTGCCAGTAGTTCCGGACCTTGGGGCAGCACAGATACGCAGTATTTT
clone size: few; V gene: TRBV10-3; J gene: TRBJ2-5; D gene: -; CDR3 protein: CAISPGWTQYF; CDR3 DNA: TGTGCCATCAGTCCGGGATGGACCCAGTACTTC
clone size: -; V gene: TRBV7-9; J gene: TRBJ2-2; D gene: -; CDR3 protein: CASSSGTSITGELFF; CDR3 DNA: TGTGCCAGCAGCTCCGGGACTTCAATCACCGGGGAGCTGTTTTTT
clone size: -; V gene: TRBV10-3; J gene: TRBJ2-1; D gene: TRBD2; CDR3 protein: CAISESERERLF; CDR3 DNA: TGTGCCATCAGTGAGTCGGAGCGGGAAAGGCTCTTC
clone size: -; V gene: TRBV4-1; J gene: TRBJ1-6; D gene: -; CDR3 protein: CASSQAPGSLYNSPLHF; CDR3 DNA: TGCGCCAGCAGCCAAGCCCCCGGCAGCCTCTATAATTCACCCCTCCACTTT
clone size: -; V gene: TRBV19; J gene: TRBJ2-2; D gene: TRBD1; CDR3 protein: CASSFPYRTGGLVNTGELFF; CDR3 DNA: TGTGCCAGTAGTTTTCCTTACAGGACAGGTGGTTTGGTGAACACCGGGGAGCTGTTTTTT
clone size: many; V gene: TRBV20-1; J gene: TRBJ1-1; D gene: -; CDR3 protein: CSASIGAMDTEAFF; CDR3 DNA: TGCAGTGCTTCAATCGGGGCCATGGATACTGAAGCTTTCTTT
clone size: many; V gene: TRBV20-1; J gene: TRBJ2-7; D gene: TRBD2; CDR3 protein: CSASSLGGSSYEQYF; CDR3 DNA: TGCAGTGCTAGTTCCCTGGGCGGGAGCTCCTACGAGCAGTACTTC
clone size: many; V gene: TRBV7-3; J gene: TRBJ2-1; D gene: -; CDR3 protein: CASSLGPNDEQFF; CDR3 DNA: TGTGCCAGCAGCTTAGGGCCCAACGATGAGCAGTTCTTC
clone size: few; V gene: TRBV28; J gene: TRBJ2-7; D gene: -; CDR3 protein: CATAGDSSSYEQYF; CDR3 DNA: TGTGCCACCGCCGGCGACTCCAGCTCCTACGAGCAGTACTTC
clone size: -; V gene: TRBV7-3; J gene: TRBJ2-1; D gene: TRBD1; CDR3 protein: CASSLGAGTGVYNEQFF; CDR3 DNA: TGTGCCAGCAGCTTAGGAGCCGGGACAGGGGTCTACAATGAGCAGTTCTTC
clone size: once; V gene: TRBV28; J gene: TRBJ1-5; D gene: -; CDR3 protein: CATTFGTTGFNQPQHF; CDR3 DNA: TGTGCCACTACCTTTGGGACTACAGGGTTCAATCAGCCCCAGCATTTT
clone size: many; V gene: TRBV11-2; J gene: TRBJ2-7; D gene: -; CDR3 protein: CASSFGPSSYEQYF; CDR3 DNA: TGTGCCAGCAGCTTCGGACCAAGCTCCTACGAGCAGTACTTC
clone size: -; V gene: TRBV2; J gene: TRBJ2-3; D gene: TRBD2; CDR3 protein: CASSPTPPSGTSTDTQYF; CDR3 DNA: TGTGCCAGCAGCCCTACCCCTCCTAGCGGGACCAGCACAGATACGCAGTATTTT
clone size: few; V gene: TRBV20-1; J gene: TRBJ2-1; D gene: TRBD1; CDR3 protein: CSAKTGQQNNEQFF; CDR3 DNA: TGCAGTGCTAAGACGGGACAGCAGAACAATGAGCAGTTCTTC
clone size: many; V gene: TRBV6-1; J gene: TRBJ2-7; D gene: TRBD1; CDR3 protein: CASSGRQGAVYEQYF; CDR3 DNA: TGTGCCAGCAGTGGGAGACAGGGGGCGGTCTACGAGCAGTACTTC
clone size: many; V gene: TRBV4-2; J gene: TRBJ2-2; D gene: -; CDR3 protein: CASSQDSESYTGELFF; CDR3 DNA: TGTGCCAGCAGCCAAGACTCGGAGTCTTACACCGGGGAGCTGTTTTTT
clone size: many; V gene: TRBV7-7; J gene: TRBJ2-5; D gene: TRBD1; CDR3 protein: CASSRDSQETQYF; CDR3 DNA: TGTGCCAGCAGCCGGGACAGCCAAGAGACCCAGTACTTC
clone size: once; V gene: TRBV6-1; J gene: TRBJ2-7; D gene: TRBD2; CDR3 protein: CASSPNSPREGQRGSYEQYF; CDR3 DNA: TGTGCCAGCAGTCCCAATTCTCCGCGGGAGGGCCAGAGGGGCTCCTACGAGCAGTACTTC
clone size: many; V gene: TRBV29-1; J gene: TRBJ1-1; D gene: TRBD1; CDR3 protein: CSVKQGARTEAFF; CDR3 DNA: TGCAGCGTTAAGCAGGGGGCGCGTACTGAAGCTTTCTTT
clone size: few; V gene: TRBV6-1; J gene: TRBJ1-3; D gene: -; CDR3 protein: CASSENRLSGNTIYF; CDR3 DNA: TGTGCCAGCAGTGAGAACAGGCTATCCGGAAACACCATATATTTT
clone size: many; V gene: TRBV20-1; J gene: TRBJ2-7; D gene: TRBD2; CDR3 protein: CSGETSGNSYEQYF; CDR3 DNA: TGCAGTGGGGAGACTAGCGGGAACTCCTACGAGCAGTACTTC
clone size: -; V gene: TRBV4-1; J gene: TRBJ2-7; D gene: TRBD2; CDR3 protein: CASSQKSGRGTRWYEQYF; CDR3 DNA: TGCGCCAGCAGCCAAAAAAGCGGGAGAGGGACCAGGTGGTACGAGCAGTACTTC
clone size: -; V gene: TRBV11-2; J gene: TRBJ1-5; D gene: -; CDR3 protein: CASSLDANQPQHF; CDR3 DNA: TGTGCCAGCAGCTTAGACGCCAATCAGCCCCAGCATTTT
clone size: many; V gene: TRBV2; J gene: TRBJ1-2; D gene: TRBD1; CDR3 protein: CASREGQGARSYTF; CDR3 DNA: TGTGCCAGCAGGGAGGGACAGGGGGCGCGCAGCTACACCTTC
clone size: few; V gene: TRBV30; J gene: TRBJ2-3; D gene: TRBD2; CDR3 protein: CAWSRASGGVTDTQYF; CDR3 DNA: TGTGCCTGGAGTCGGGCTAGCGGGGGGGTCACAGATACGCAGTATTTT
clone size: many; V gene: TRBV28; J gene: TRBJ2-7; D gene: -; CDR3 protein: CASSVTGRREQYF; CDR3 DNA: TGTGCCAGCAGTGTTACAGGGCGGCGCGAGCAGTACTTC
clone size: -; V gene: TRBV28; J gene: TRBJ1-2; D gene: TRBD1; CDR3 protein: CASSQGVVDYGYTF; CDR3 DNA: TGTGCCAGCAGCCAGGGGGTGGTTGACTATGGCTACACCTTC
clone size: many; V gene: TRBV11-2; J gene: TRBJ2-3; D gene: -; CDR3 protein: CASSLAYSTDTQYF; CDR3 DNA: TGTGCCAGCAGCTTAGCGTACAGCACAGATACGCAGTATTTT
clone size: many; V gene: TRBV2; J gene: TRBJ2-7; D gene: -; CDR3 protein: CASKASVYEQYF; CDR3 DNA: TGTGCCAGCAAAGCTAGCGTCTACGAGCAGTACTTC
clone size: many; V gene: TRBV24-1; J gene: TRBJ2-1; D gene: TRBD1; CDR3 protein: CATSGGQGDNEQFF; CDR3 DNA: TGTGCCACCAGTGGTGGACAGGGCGACAATGAGCAGTTCTTC
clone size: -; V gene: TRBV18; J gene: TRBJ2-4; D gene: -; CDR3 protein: CASSPKDSLAKNIQYF; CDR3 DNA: TGTGCCAGCTCACCAAAGGACAGCCTAGCCAAAAACATTCAGTACTTC
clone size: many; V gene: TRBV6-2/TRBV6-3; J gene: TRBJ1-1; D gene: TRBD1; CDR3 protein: CASVTTGEGGSSEAFF; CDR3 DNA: TGTGCCAGCGTCACGACAGGGGAAGGCGGCTCGTCTGAAGCTTTCTTT
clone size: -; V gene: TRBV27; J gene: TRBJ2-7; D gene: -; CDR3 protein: CASSLGGQLYYEQYF; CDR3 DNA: TGTGCCAGCAGTTTAGGGGGGCAGCTTTACTACGAGCAGTACTTC
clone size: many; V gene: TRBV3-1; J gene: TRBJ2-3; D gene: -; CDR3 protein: CASSRIDTDTQYF; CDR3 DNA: TGTGCCAGCAGCCGGATAGACACAGATACGCAGTATTTT
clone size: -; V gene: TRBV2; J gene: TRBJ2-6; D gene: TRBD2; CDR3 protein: CASTFGGGAGANVLTF; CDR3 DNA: TGTGCCAGCACCTTTGGGGGGGGGGCTGGGGCCAACGTCCTGACTTTC
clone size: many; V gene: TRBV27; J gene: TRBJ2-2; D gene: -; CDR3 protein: CASRTDAGELFF; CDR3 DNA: TGTGCCAGCCGGACTGACGCCGGGGAGCTGTTTTTT
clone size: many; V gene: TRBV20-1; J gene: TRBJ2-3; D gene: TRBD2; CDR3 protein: CSAPRGGEDGTQYF; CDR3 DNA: TGCAGTGCCCCCCGGGGGGGAGAAGATGGTACGCAGTATTTT
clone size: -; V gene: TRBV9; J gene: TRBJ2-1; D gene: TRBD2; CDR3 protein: CASSSRPIAGVVGNEQFF; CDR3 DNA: TGTGCCAGCAGCTCGCGCCCCATAGCGGGAGTGGTAGGCAATGAGCAGTTCTTC
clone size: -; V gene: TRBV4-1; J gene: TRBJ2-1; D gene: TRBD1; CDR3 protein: CASSQPGQGARNEQFF; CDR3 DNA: TGCGCCAGCAGCCAGCCGGGACAGGGGGCGCGGAATGAGCAGTTCTTC